The entry below gives a single T cell receptor (beta chain) sequence along with its context. This clone occurred a few times. The antigen it recognizes is unknown. The sample holds no much larger clone one base away, and base qualities are not on file. Library generation was performed with the immunoSEQ multiplex PCR assay. Held by TCRdb, this immuneACCESS table contains in-frame sequences only and omits some clones. Under half of the omission traces to an unresolved V gene where checked; the cause of the rest is unknown. The sample data list about 45,000 clones, and around 73% of these were observed just once. 3.5% of the sample is in the top ten clones. The data originate from a study of radiotherapy plus CTLA-4 blockade in lung cancer (dated by TCRdb to between 2018 and 2020). The study in broad terms: Among enrolled patients, 15% to 20% had an objective response and 30% to 35% reached disease control.

The CDR3 numbers 16 residues from cysteine through phenylalanine. The only DNA kept is the CDR3, 48 bases in frame from the first base. The V and J ends are trimmed by 3 bases and 2 bases, leaving 15 bases between them. Via the germline V gene, CDR1 is KGHSH and CDR2 LQKENI. The study tested focal radiation therapy combined with CTLA-4 blockade (ipilimumab) in patients with chemo-refractory metastatic non-small-cell lung cancer. Findings and caveats that apply to the study as a whole: TCR clones derived from tumors expanded in peripheral blood after treatment with radiotherapy and ipilimumab. The strongest predictors of response, as reported, were early dynamic changes in blood T cell clones along with a rise in serum interferon-beta after radiation.

The chain is assembled from TRBV18 and TRBJ2-3; the D gene cannot be resolved reliably. The receptor was derived from a human donor with non-small cell lung cancer who had a complete response to radiotherapy plus ipilimumab. The input for sequencing was peripheral blood, taken from a patient treated with radiotherapy plus ipilimumab. Read as DNA, the sequence is TGTGCCAGCTCACCCCTCGTTGGTGCGTACACAGATACGCAGTATTTT. The resulting protein is CASSPLVGAYTDTQYF.